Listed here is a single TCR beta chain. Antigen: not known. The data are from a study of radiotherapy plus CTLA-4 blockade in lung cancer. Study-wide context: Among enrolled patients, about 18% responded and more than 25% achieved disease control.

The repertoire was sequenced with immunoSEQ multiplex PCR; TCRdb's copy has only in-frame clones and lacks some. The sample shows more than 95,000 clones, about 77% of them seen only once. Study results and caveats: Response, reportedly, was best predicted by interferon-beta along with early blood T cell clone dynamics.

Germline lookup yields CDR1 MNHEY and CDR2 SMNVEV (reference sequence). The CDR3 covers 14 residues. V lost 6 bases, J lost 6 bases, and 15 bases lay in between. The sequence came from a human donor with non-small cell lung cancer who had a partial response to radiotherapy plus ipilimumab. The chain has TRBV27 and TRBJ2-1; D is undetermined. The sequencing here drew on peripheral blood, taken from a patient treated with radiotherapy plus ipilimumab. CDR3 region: CASSLLVQPNEQFF. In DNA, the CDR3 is TGTGCCAGCAGCCTCCTGGTACAGCCCAATGAGCAGTTCTTC.